These 32 T cell receptor beta chains originate from one sample sequenced in a study of control samples from healthy donors and cancer patients. TCRdb keeps only in-frame clones here, not all; method: immunoSEQ multiplex PCR. The table shows about 83,000 clones, with roughly nine tenths occurring only once. The sample consisted of blood. The origin of the receptors is a man over 45 in good health.

The genes are TRBV6-6 and TRBJ2-4; 8 bases fit TRBD2. V was clipped by 7 bases and J by 4 bases; unmatched bases: 6. The CDR3 spans 14 residues. Germline V gene data show CDR1 as MNHNY and CDR2 as SVGAGI (reference sequence). The CDR3 loop is CASTPTGGKNIQYF. The CDR3 nucleotides are TGTGCCAGCACCCCTACGGGGGGGAAAAACATTCAGTACTTC.

V is TRBV27 and J is TRBJ2-1, with D tentatively TRBD1 or TRBD2 (6 bases each). The CDR3 covers 13 residues. CDR1 is MNHEY and CDR2 is SMNVEV in the germline V gene (reference sequence). Trimming took off 7 bases at V and 6 bases at J, with 13 bases between the two ends. The CDR3 is CASKEGGGNEQFF. The CDR3 bases are TGTGCCAGCAAGGAAGGAGGGGGCAATGAGCAGTTCTTC.

V usage is TRBV7-9 and J usage is TRBJ1-4; no reliable D call. This CDR3 is built from 16 residues. Germline-derived CDR1 and CDR2 are SEHNR and FQNEAQ (reference sequence). With 5 bases removed from V and 0 bases from J, the gap between germline ends came to 13 bases. The CDR3 is CASSLRTGTTNEKLFF. The CDR3 DNA follows: TGTGCCAGCAGCCTCCGGACGGGAACAACTAATGAAAAACTGTTTTTT.

J is TRBJ2-7 and V is TRBV3-1 (or the pseudogene TRBV3-2), with D unresolved. Germline V gene lookup returns CDR1 LGHDT and CDR2 YNNKEL (reference sequence). The CDR3 runs to 12 residues. V was pared by 5 bases and J by 2 bases, with 7 bases between. CDR3 in DNA: TGTGCCAGCAGCTCCCAAGCCTACGAGCAGTACTTC. Its protein product is CASSSQAYEQYF.

The sample holds a few counts of this clone. V gene TRBV10-1 combines with J gene TRBJ2-2; D ambiguous. CDR3 length: 11 residues. V dropped 3 bases and J dropped 7 bases, with 3 bases sitting between them. Germline V gene sequence: CDR1 WNHNN, CDR2 SYGVQD (reference sequence). CDR3 bases: TGCGCCAGCAGTGATGGCGGGGAGCTGTTTTTT. Encoded protein: CASSDGGELFF.

The rearrangement links TRBV4-1 to TRBJ2-7; no clear D. Germline loops: CDR1 MGHRA, CDR2 YSYEKL. Trimming cost V 5 bases and J 3 bases, with 17 bases left between them. The CDR3 covers 15 residues. The CDR3 DNA sequence: TGCGCCAGCAGCGTCCATATCGCCCCTGACTACGAGCAGTACTTC. Translated: CASSVHIAPDYEQYF.

The genes are TRBV29-1 and TRBJ2-3; possible D gene TRBD1, 5 bases. V lost 3 bases and J lost 0, with 10 bases in between. This CDR3 has 14 amino acids. Germline CDR1 reads SQVTM; CDR2 reads ANQGSEA. The CDR3 spells CSVDVGVSTDTQYF. The CDR3 coding sequence is TGCAGCGTTGATGTAGGGGTTAGCACAGATACGCAGTATTTT.

V is TRBV29-1 and J is TRBJ1-1, with a weak D call TRBD1 (6 bases). V lost 7 bases to trimming and J lost 7 bases, with 16 bases between them. This CDR3 contains 12 residues. CDR1 is SQVTM and CDR2 is ANQGSEA in the germline V gene. The CDR3 DNA is TGCAGCGCTGGGGGCCAGGGACATGAAGCTTTCTTT. Its protein product is CSAGGQGHEAFF.

This rearrangement joins TRBV5-6 to TRBJ1-2; 12 bases match TRBD1. The CDR3 totals 16 residues. With 3 bases clipped from V and 8 bases from J, the junction kept 11 bases outside the gene matches. Germline V gene data show CDR1 as SGHDT and CDR2 as YYEEEE. CDR3 region: CASSYTGTGGVYGYTF. The CDR3 nucleotides read TGTGCCAGCAGCTACACCGGGACAGGGGGCGTATACGGCTACACCTTC. Full variable domain (remainder filled in from reference TRBV5-6 and TRBJ1-2): DAGVTQSPTHLIKTRGQQVTLRCSPKSGHDTVSWYQQALGQGPQFIFQYYEEEERQRGNFPDRFSGHQFPNYSSELNVNALLLGDSALYLCASSYTGTGGVYGYTFGSGTRLTVV.

The rearrangement links TRBV18 to TRBJ2-7; D is possibly TRBD1 or TRBD2 (5 bases each). CDR1 is KGHSH, CDR2 LQKENI, per germline. The CDR3 spans 14 residues. V was cut by 0 bases and J by 5 bases, with 11 bases left in between. The CDR3 bases are TGTGCCAGCTCACCACCGAACGGGGCTAACGAGCAGTACTTC. It specifies CASSPPNGANEQYF.

V and J are TRBV6-5 and TRBJ1-2; D gene uncertain. The germline V gene has CDR1 MNHEY and CDR2 SVGAGI. The CDR3 covers 12 residues. Trimming left V 6 bases short and J 6 bases short, with 11 bases between. CDR3 protein: CASSDRSHGYTF. CDR3 DNA sequence: TGTGCCAGCAGCGACCGATCCCATGGCTACACCTTC.

This sequence joins TRBV24-1 and TRBJ1-1; D is undetermined. V was clipped by 3 bases and J by 5 bases, with 9 bases between them. The CDR3 loop spans 13 amino acids. From germline, CDR1 is KGHDR and CDR2 SFDVKD. CDR3 residues: CATSDTVRTEAFF. The CDR3 nucleotides are TGTGCCACCAGTGATACGGTGAGAACTGAAGCTTTCTTT.

The chain's CDR3 is CASSQDRGGQPQHF. CDR3 bases: TGTGCCAGCAGCCAGGACAGGGGGGGTCAGCCCCAGCATTTT. The chain uses TRBV27 and TRBJ1-5; 10 nucleotides align to TRBD1. Germline CDR1 and CDR2: MNHEY and SMNVEV (reference sequence). The CDR3 is made up of 14 amino acids. The V and J ends lost 6 bases and 6 bases, in that order; junction bases with no gene match: 5.

This chain links TRBV24-1 with TRBJ2-3; the D is unclear. The CDR3 sequence is 14 residues long. V was shortened by 1 base and J by 4 bases, with 8 bases between the two germline ends. Germline-derived CDR1 and CDR2 are KGHDR and SFDVKD. The CDR3 sequence: CATSDFKRPDTQYF. In DNA form, the CDR3 reads TGTGCCACCAGTGATTTCAAGAGGCCAGATACGCAGTATTTT.

V gene TRBV4-2 combines with J gene TRBJ1-4; no reliable D call. The CDR3 runs to 15 residues. Germline loops: CDR1 LGHNA, CDR2 YNFKEQ. Deletions cut 6 bases from V and 0 bases from J, with 11 bases between. The CDR3 DNA reads TGTGCCAGCAGGAACAGCCCTTCAACTAATGAAAAACTGTTTTTT. It translates to CASRNSPSTNEKLFF.

The V call is TRBV2, the J call TRBJ2-7; D is uncertain. The CDR3 contains 12 residues. Trimming took off 4 bases at V and 0 bases at J, with 4 bases between the two ends. The germline V gene encodes CDR1 SNHLY and CDR2 FYNNEI. The CDR3 DNA is TGTGCCAGCAGTGGATCCTCCTACGAGCAGTACTTC. This codes for CASSGSSYEQYF.

V and J are TRBV5-4 and TRBJ2-7, with D unresolved. The CDR3 runs to 11 residues. Trimming took off 5 bases at V and 3 bases at J, with 6 bases between the two ends. Germline assignment: CDR1 SGHNT and CDR2 YYREEE (reference sequence). CDR3 protein: CASSRDYEQYF. DNA for the CDR3: TGTGCCAGCAGTAGAGACTACGAGCAGTACTTC.

The rearrangement links TRBV27 to TRBJ1-4; D possibly corresponds to TRBD1 (5 bases). Trimming pared 6 bases from V and 8 bases from J, leaving 10 bases between. The CDR3 is 12 residues long. The germline V gene has CDR1 MNHEY and CDR2 SMNVEV (reference sequence). Here the CDR3 DNA reads TGTGCCAGCAGGGGGGGGGAGGAAAAACTGTTTTTT. Its protein product is CASRGGEEKLFF.

V usage is TRBV27 and J usage is TRBJ1-1, with 8 nucleotides matching TRBD1. Germline lookup yields CDR1 MNHEY and CDR2 SMNVEV (reference sequence). V lost 5 bases, J lost 5 bases, and 7 bases stayed unmatched. This CDR3 has 14 residues. CDR3 coding DNA: TGTGCCAGCAGTCTCAGGGGGCGAGGTACTGAAGCTTTCTTT. It codes for CASSLRGRGTEAFF.

The rearrangement joins TRBV24-1 to TRBJ1-2; D is uncertain. Germline V CDR1 and CDR2: KGHDR, SFDVKD. Trimming stripped 5 bases from V and 1 base from J, with 13 bases between. This CDR3 region has 15 residues. CDR3: CATSANPGDNYGYTF. CDR3 DNA sequence: TGTGCCACCAGTGCCAACCCGGGAGATAACTATGGCTACACCTTC.

The chain joins TRBV7-6 to TRBJ2-1; 7 nucleotides match TRBD2. Losses at the gene ends were 4 bases for V and 4 bases for J; bases not matched to a gene: 10. This CDR3 region has 16 residues. The germline gives CDR1 SGHVS, CDR2 FNYEAQ. The CDR3 sequence is CASSSLGGGRYNEQFF. CDR3 in DNA: TGTGCCAGCAGCTCGTTGGGCGGGGGACGATACAATGAGCAGTTCTTC.

This chain joins TRBV6-5 and TRBJ1-5, with a tentative D call TRBD1 (5 bases). CDR1 and CDR2 from the germline V gene are MNHEY and SVGAGI. The CDR3 sequence is 13 residues long. V lost 6 bases and J 3 bases, leaving 9 bases between the germline ends. CDR3 loop: CASRGDPNQPQHF. CDR3 DNA: TGTGCCAGCAGGGGGGACCCCAATCAGCCCCAGCATTTT.

The chain carries TRBV14 and TRBJ1-1; D unclear. V lost 0 bases to trimming and J lost 5 bases, with 10 bases between them. The CDR3 covers 14 residues. The germline V gene has CDR1 SGHDN and CDR2 FVKESK. The CDR3 DNA sequence: TGTGCCAGCAGCCAAGACCGTCCTGATACTGAAGCTTTCTTT. It translates to CASSQDRPDTEAFF.

The CDR3: CSSPKGDTSYNEQFF. DNA of the CDR3: TGCAGCAGTCCCAAGGGGGACACCTCCTACAATGAGCAGTTCTTC. The chain employs TRBV29-1 and TRBJ2-1; a weak D match, TRBD1 (6 bases). The length of the CDR3 is 15 residues. The V gene's germline CDR1 is SQVTM and CDR2 ANQGSEA. Trimming removed 8 bases at V and 0 bases at J, with 17 bases between.

The chain couples TRBV6-6 to TRBJ1-2; D not resolved. The CDR3 has 12 amino acids. From germline, CDR1 is MNHNY and CDR2 SVGAGI (reference sequence). Trimming removed 6 bases from V and 4 bases from J, with 9 bases in between. The chain's CDR3 is CASSATGYGYTF. CDR3 coding DNA: TGTGCCAGCAGCGCCACGGGCTATGGCTACACCTTC.

In DNA, the CDR3 is TGTGCCAGCAGCCAAGGGGGTTATAATGAAAAACTGTTTTTT. Amino acids: CASSQGGYNEKLFF. V usage is TRBV11-2 and J usage is TRBJ1-4, with TRBD1 as a possible D gene (6 bases). This CDR3 region has 14 residues. Germline V gene sequence: CDR1 SGHAT, CDR2 FQNNGV. V was clipped by 5 bases and J by 4 bases, with 11 bases between them.

This chain connects TRBV19 to TRBJ1-5; D perhaps matches TRBD1 (5 bases). The CDR3 covers 15 residues. V was clipped by 0 bases and J by 3 bases, with 9 bases between them. Germline V gives CDR1 LNHDA, CDR2 SQIVND (reference sequence). The CDR3, as DNA: TGTGCCAGTAGTATAGATAGACAGATCAATCAGCCCCAGCATTTT. Its translation: CASSIDRQINQPQHF.

The chain uses TRBV7-6 and TRBJ2-1, with a tentative D call TRBD2 (7 bases). The V gene lost 2 bases and the J gene lost 9 bases, with 17 bases spanning the gap. CDR3 length equals 15 residues. Germline V gene sequence: CDR1 SGHVS, CDR2 FNYEAQ. As DNA, the CDR3 is TGTGCCAGCAGCTTACGTGTGGGGGGGCAAGTTGAGCAGTTCTTC. As protein: CASSLRVGGQVEQFF.

CDR3 nucleotide sequence: TGTGCCAGCAGCCCCCAGGCCCGGACTAGCGGGGAAGATACGCAGTATTTT. As protein: CASSPQARTSGEDTQYF. J is TRBJ2-3 and V is TRBV4-2; 12 nucleotides align to TRBD2. The V and J ends lost 4 bases and 5 bases, in that order; junction bases with no gene match: 10. CDR3 length: 17 residues. The V gene's germline CDR1 is LGHNA and CDR2 YNFKEQ.

This clone was counted only a few times. V is TRBV27 and J is TRBJ1-2; TRBD1 aligns across 7 bases. This CDR3 spans 15 amino acids. V was pared by 5 bases and J by 4 bases, with 10 bases of the junction left unmatched. CDR1 is MNHEY, CDR2 SMNVEV, per germline (reference sequence). CDR3 in DNA: TGTGCCAGCAGTAGACAGGGACAATGGTTCTATGGCTACACCTTC. It translates to CASSRQGQWFYGYTF.

This clone was seen once. This chain joins TRBV24-1 and TRBJ2-3, with a tentative D call TRBD2 (6 bases). The CDR3 has 13 residues. The ends were cut back, 9 bases at V and 2 bases at J, with 11 bases in the middle. CDR1 KGHDR and CDR2 SFDVKD come from the germline V gene. The CDR3 DNA reads as TGTGCCACCGGAGGAGGGCTCACAGATACGCAGTATTTT. Encoded protein: CATGGGLTDTQYF.

The rearrangement uses TRBV6-1 and TRBJ1-5, with D tentatively TRBD1 (6 bases). The ends were cut back, 4 bases at V and 4 bases at J, with 17 bases in the middle. The germline gives CDR1 MNHNS, CDR2 SASEGT. The CDR3 sequence is 16 residues long. The CDR3 is CASSGPRQESNQPQHF. The CDR3 DNA sequence: TGTGCCAGCAGTGGGCCTCGACAGGAGAGTAATCAGCCCCAGCATTTT.